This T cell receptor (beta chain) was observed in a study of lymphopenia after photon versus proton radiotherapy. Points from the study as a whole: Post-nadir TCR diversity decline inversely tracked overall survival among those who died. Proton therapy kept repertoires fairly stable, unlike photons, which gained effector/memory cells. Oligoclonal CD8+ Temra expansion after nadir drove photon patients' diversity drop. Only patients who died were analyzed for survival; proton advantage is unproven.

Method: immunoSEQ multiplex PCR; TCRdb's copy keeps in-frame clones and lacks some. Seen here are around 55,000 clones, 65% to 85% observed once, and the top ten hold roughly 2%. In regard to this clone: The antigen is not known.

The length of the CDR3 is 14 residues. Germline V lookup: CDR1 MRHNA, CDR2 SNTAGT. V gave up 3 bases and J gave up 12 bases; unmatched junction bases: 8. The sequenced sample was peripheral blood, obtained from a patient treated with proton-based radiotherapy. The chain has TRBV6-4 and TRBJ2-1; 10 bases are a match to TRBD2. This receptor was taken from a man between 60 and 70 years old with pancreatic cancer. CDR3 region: CASSESLAGVRQFF. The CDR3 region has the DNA TGTGCCAGCAGTGAAAGTCTAGCGGGAGTTAGGCAGTTCTTC.